A selection of T cell receptor beta chains follows, all from one sample in a study of technical replicates of blood from a handful of donors. TCRdb's table, derived via immunoSEQ multiplex PCR, lists solely in-frame clones and lacks some. This table has about 98,000 clones, 90% to 97% appearing once. Sequenced: T cells isolated from PBMCs. The source is a human donor in good health. The CDR3 runs from the conserved cysteine through the conserved F or W.

V	J	CDR3
TRBV7-8	TRBJ2-1	CASSLKTGPSYNEQFF
TRBV15	TRBJ2-7	CATSRDRSYEQYF
TRBV27	TRBJ2-7	CASSPSPTGGGPYEQYF
TRBV6-4	TRBJ2-1	CASSGTSGAPSYNEQFF
TRBV5-1	TRBJ1-2	CASRLEAGLGGYTF
TRBV19	TRBJ1-4	CASSSDRGTNEKLFF
TRBV14	TRBJ1-1	CASSPLDMNTEAFF
TRBV7-9	TRBJ1-1	CASSLGPPPTGPDTEAFF
TRBV5-1	TRBJ1-1	CASSGGQPNTEAFF
TRBV9	TRBJ2-3	CASSVGSTDTQYF
TRBV5-4	TRBJ2-2	CASSPSLAGGWTGELFF
TRBV18	TRBJ2-3	CASSPRADTQYF
TRBV6-6	TRBJ2-2	CASSVGVTGELFF
TRBV6-1	TRBJ2-1	CASSDGTEPYNEQFF
TRBV5-1	TRBJ2-6	CASSLVGLFYSTNVLTF
TRBV29-1	TRBJ2-5	CSVEDPGWVGTTNQETQYF
TRBV28	TRBJ2-3	CASWGLLNTDTQYF
TRBV27	TRBJ2-1	CASRGLLTNEQFF
TRBV27	TRBJ2-1	CASSIAGGGYNEQFF
TRBV7-4	TRBJ1-5	CASSLGGPQPLIGNQPQHF
TRBV4-1	TRBJ1-4	CASSQVATKTNEKLFF
TRBV6-4	TRBJ2-1	CASSDSARHQFNEQFF
TRBV21-1	TRBJ2-7	CASSSPAPDIATRVYEQYF
TRBV19	TRBJ2-3	CASSMRPGQVTDTQYF
TRBV6-5	TRBJ1-2	CAARATQNYGYTF
TRBV19	TRBJ1-4	CASSIVPVQKLFF
TRBV2	TRBJ2-5	CASRLASQGTQYF
TRBV2	TRBJ1-5	CASRRTGTGDQPQHF
TRBV18	TRBJ1-1	CASSPGDAGNTEAFF
TRBV7-9	TRBJ2-1	CASRAGGLYNEQFF
TRBV18	TRBJ2-1	CASSPRGQHEQFF
TRBV10-3	TRBJ1-5	CAISDRGEESQHF